This is a list of T cell receptor beta chains from one sample in a study of T cells after yellow fever vaccination. TCRdb re-derived calls from the 5' RACE reads in MiXCR, one entry per CDR3 protein. This sample has under 200,000 distinct CDR3 sequences; about 7% occur once, and the top ten carry more than 2%. The sample consisted of CD4+ T cells sorted from PBMCs, taken 4 to 6 days after the first yellow fever vaccination. The receptors were gathered from a man aged 18 to 30 who received the YFV17D yellow fever vaccine. Both conserved end residues are part of each CDR3. A D gene is named only where the DNA matches it firmly. Clone sizes are given selectively: once, few, many, or a class where the clone is expanded.

abundance: many; j_gene: TRBJ2-7; d_gene: TRBD1; v_gene: TRBV18; CDR3aa: CASSSRDRDFYEQYF; CDR3nt: TGTGCCAGCTCGTCCCGGGACAGGGACTTCTACGAGCAGTACTTC
abundance: many; j_gene: TRBJ2-4; d_gene: .; v_gene: TRBV5-1; CDR3aa: CASSEGQLAKNIQYF; CDR3nt: TGCGCCAGCAGCGAGGGACAACTAGCCAAAAACATTCAGTACTTC
abundance: .; j_gene: TRBJ1-6; d_gene: .; v_gene: TRBV6-1; CDR3aa: CASSEISVYNSTLHF; CDR3nt: TGTGCCAGCAGTGAAATAAGCGTTTATAATTCAACCCTCCACTTT
abundance: many; j_gene: TRBJ1-2; d_gene: TRBD1; v_gene: TRBV5-1; CDR3aa: CASSSRQGALAGGYTF; CDR3nt: TGCGCCAGCAGTTCCCGACAGGGCGCCCTCGCCGGTGGCTACACCTTC
abundance: .; j_gene: TRBJ2-1; d_gene: .; v_gene: TRBV5-1; CDR3aa: CASSPQGGASNEQFF; CDR3nt: TGCGCCAGCAGCCCCCAAGGGGGGGCCTCAAATGAGCAGTTCTTC
abundance: many; j_gene: TRBJ1-6; d_gene: .; v_gene: TRBV20-1; CDR3aa: CSARWGVNNSPLHF; CDR3nt: TGCAGTGCTAGGTGGGGGGTCAACAATTCACCCCTCCACTTT
abundance: many; j_gene: TRBJ1-2; d_gene: .; v_gene: TRBV6-5; CDR3aa: CASSYSYAGGGYTF; CDR3nt: TGTGCCAGCAGTTACTCGTACGCCGGAGGTGGCTACACCTTC
abundance: many; j_gene: TRBJ2-1; d_gene: TRBD2; v_gene: TRBV5-1; CDR3aa: CASSLGGGSNEQFF; CDR3nt: TGCGCCAGCAGCTTGGGCGGGGGGTCCAATGAGCAGTTCTTC
abundance: many; j_gene: TRBJ1-1; d_gene: .; v_gene: TRBV7-9; CDR3aa: CASSEVAYTEAFF; CDR3nt: TGTGCCAGCAGCGAAGTGGCATATACTGAAGCTTTCTTT
abundance: many; j_gene: TRBJ2-7; d_gene: .; v_gene: TRBV20-1; CDR3aa: CSARDRTEQYF; CDR3nt: TGCAGTGCTAGAGATCGGACAGAGCAGTACTTC
abundance: many; j_gene: TRBJ2-7; d_gene: TRBD1; v_gene: TRBV2; CDR3aa: CASRRTGSMDEQYF; CDR3nt: TGTGCCAGCCGTCGGACAGGGAGTATGGACGAGCAGTACTTC
abundance: .; j_gene: TRBJ2-1; d_gene: .; v_gene: TRBV7-2; CDR3aa: CASSLQVYAVNEQFF; CDR3nt: TGTGCCAGCAGCTTACAGGTTTACGCGGTCAATGAGCAGTTCTTC
abundance: .; j_gene: TRBJ1-1; d_gene: .; v_gene: TRBV5-1; CDR3aa: CASSSAGHTNTEAFF; CDR3nt: TGCGCCAGCAGTTCCGCGGGACATACCAACACTGAAGCTTTCTTT
abundance: few; j_gene: TRBJ2-1; d_gene: TRBD1; v_gene: TRBV7-2; CDR3aa: CASSLAWGQAYNEQFF; CDR3nt: TGTGCCAGCAGCTTAGCGTGGGGACAGGCCTACAATGAGCAGTTCTTC
abundance: many; j_gene: TRBJ1-1; d_gene: .; v_gene: TRBV5-1; CDR3aa: CASSLIFNTEAFF; CDR3nt: TGCGCCAGCAGCTTGATTTTCAACACTGAAGCTTTCTTT
abundance: few; j_gene: TRBJ1-2; d_gene: TRBD1; v_gene: TRBV20-1; CDR3aa: CSARGDRRGYTF; CDR3nt: TGCAGTGCTAGGGGGGACAGACGAGGCTACACCTTC
abundance: many; j_gene: TRBJ2-3; d_gene: .; v_gene: TRBV14; CDR3aa: CASSTDYPGTDTQYF; CDR3nt: TGTGCCAGCAGCACGGACTACCCTGGCACAGATACGCAGTATTTT
abundance: few; j_gene: TRBJ1-1; d_gene: .; v_gene: TRBV30; CDR3aa: CAWSVQAAMNTEAFF; CDR3nt: TGTGCCTGGAGTGTACAGGCGGCCATGAACACTGAAGCTTTCTTT
abundance: few; j_gene: TRBJ2-5; d_gene: TRBD1; v_gene: TRBV29-1; CDR3aa: CSVEGRKGAEETQYF; CDR3nt: TGCAGCGTTGAAGGCCGAAAGGGGGCCGAGGAGACCCAGTACTTC
abundance: few; j_gene: TRBJ1-2; d_gene: .; v_gene: TRBV20-1; CDR3aa: CSAEGDNYGYTF; CDR3nt: TGCAGTGCTGAGGGGGATAACTATGGCTACACCTTC
abundance: many; j_gene: TRBJ2-3; d_gene: .; v_gene: TRBV12-5; CDR3aa: CASALSSSGTDTQYF; CDR3nt: TGTGCTAGTGCCCTGTCGAGTTCCGGCACAGATACGCAGTATTTT
abundance: many; j_gene: TRBJ2-1; d_gene: TRBD2; v_gene: TRBV3-1; CDR3aa: CASSHSGGAYNEQFF; CDR3nt: TGTGCCAGCAGCCATAGCGGGGGGGCCTACAATGAGCAGTTCTTC
abundance: many; j_gene: TRBJ2-1; d_gene: TRBD1; v_gene: TRBV12-3/TRBV12-4; CDR3aa: CASSPWTGSQSYNEQFF; CDR3nt: TGTGCCAGCAGCCCATGGACAGGGAGCCAATCCTACAATGAGCAGTTCTTC
abundance: many; j_gene: TRBJ2-4; d_gene: TRBD1; v_gene: TRBV7-2; CDR3aa: CASSLAQGQGVKNIQYF; CDR3nt: TGTGCCAGCAGCTTAGCGCAAGGACAGGGAGTCAAAAACATTCAGTACTTC
abundance: many; j_gene: TRBJ2-3; d_gene: TRBD2; v_gene: TRBV11-2; CDR3aa: CASSLVRVQRGGIDTQYF; CDR3nt: TGTGCCAGCAGCTTAGTTCGTGTACAGCGGGGGGGCATAGATACGCAGTATTTT
abundance: many; j_gene: TRBJ1-2; d_gene: TRBD1; v_gene: TRBV20-1; CDR3aa: CSAIRQGARGYTF; CDR3nt: TGCAGTGCTATCCGACAGGGGGCGCGTGGCTACACCTTC
abundance: few; j_gene: TRBJ2-6; d_gene: .; v_gene: TRBV11-2; CDR3aa: CASSSLGSGANVLTF; CDR3nt: TGTGCCAGCAGCTCACTGGGCTCTGGGGCCAACGTCCTGACTTTC
abundance: few; j_gene: TRBJ2-3; d_gene: .; v_gene: TRBV4-3; CDR3aa: CASSQDLRSLDTQYF; CDR3nt: TGCGCCAGCAGCCAAGACCTTAGGAGTTTGGATACGCAGTATTTT
abundance: few; j_gene: TRBJ1-2; d_gene: TRBD1; v_gene: TRBV29-1; CDR3aa: CSVGKGANYGYTF; CDR3nt: TGCAGCGTTGGAAAGGGGGCCAACTATGGCTACACCTTC
abundance: few; j_gene: TRBJ2-2; d_gene: TRBD2; v_gene: TRBV28; CDR3aa: CASSLGTSGTGELFF; CDR3nt: TGTGCCAGCAGCCTCGGGACTAGTGGCACCGGGGAGCTGTTTTTT
abundance: .; j_gene: TRBJ2-3; d_gene: .; v_gene: TRBV13; CDR3aa: CASSYASGGDTQYF; CDR3nt: TGTGCCAGCAGCTATGCCTCTGGGGGAGATACGCAGTATTTT
abundance: many; j_gene: TRBJ1-1; d_gene: .; v_gene: TRBV7-2; CDR3aa: CASSLSRANTEAFF; CDR3nt: TGTGCCAGCAGCTTATCCAGGGCGAACACTGAAGCTTTCTTT
abundance: many; j_gene: TRBJ2-3; d_gene: .; v_gene: TRBV19; CDR3aa: CASSTGDTQYF; CDR3nt: TGTGCCAGTAGTACTGGCGATACGCAGTATTTT
abundance: many; j_gene: TRBJ2-1; d_gene: .; v_gene: TRBV5-1; CDR3aa: CASTIRGSYNEQFF; CDR3nt: TGCGCCAGTACCATACGGGGGTCCTACAATGAGCAGTTCTTC
abundance: few; j_gene: TRBJ1-1; d_gene: TRBD1; v_gene: TRBV18; CDR3aa: CASSPPGQRYDMNTEAFF; CDR3nt: TGTGCCAGCTCACCACCGGGACAGCGTTACGACATGAACACTGAAGCTTTCTTT
abundance: .; j_gene: TRBJ1-1; d_gene: .; v_gene: TRBV5-4; CDR3aa: CASSPDRWDTEAFF; CDR3nt: TGTGCCAGCAGCCCGGACAGATGGGACACTGAAGCTTTCTTT
abundance: many; j_gene: TRBJ2-4; d_gene: .; v_gene: TRBV7-9; CDR3aa: CASSLGGYGPGGQYF; CDR3nt: TGTGCCAGCAGCTTAGGAGGATACGGCCCCGGGGGTCAGTACTTC
abundance: few; j_gene: TRBJ1-1; d_gene: .; v_gene: TRBV4-1; CDR3aa: CASSKWSIGRDRVGTEAFF; CDR3nt: TGCGCCAGCAGCAAATGGTCCATTGGCAGGGATCGAGTGGGCACTGAAGCTTTCTTT
abundance: many; j_gene: TRBJ2-5; d_gene: TRBD2; v_gene: TRBV4-2; CDR3aa: CASSLGGAAETQYF; CDR3nt: TGTGCCAGCAGCCTCGGGGGGGCCGCGGAGACCCAGTACTTC
abundance: many; j_gene: TRBJ2-5; d_gene: TRBD1; v_gene: TRBV5-1; CDR3aa: CASSLGSGQGGRETQYF; CDR3nt: TGCGCCAGCAGCTTGGGATCCGGACAGGGTGGTCGAGAGACCCAGTACTTC
abundance: many; j_gene: TRBJ1-4; d_gene: TRBD1; v_gene: TRBV5-1; CDR3aa: CASSLGQGSEKLFF; CDR3nt: TGCGCCAGCAGCTTGGGACAGGGGAGTGAAAAACTGTTTTTT
abundance: .; j_gene: TRBJ1-1; d_gene: TRBD1; v_gene: TRBV6-5; CDR3aa: CASSYSSAGRGGTEAFF; CDR3nt: TGTGCCAGCAGTTACTCGAGCGCCGGCAGGGGGGGAACTGAAGCTTTCTTT
abundance: few; j_gene: TRBJ1-1; d_gene: .; v_gene: TRBV12-3/TRBV12-4; CDR3aa: CASSGDGTEAFF; CDR3nt: TGTGCCAGCAGTGGCGACGGGACTGAAGCTTTCTTT
abundance: many; j_gene: TRBJ2-7; d_gene: .; v_gene: TRBV5-1; CDR3aa: CASSLAAGVFEQYF; CDR3nt: TGCGCCAGCAGCTTGGCAGCGGGCGTTTTCGAGCAGTACTTC
abundance: .; j_gene: TRBJ1-4; d_gene: TRBD1; v_gene: TRBV6-1; CDR3aa: CAIRTGRSTNEKLFF; CDR3nt: TGTGCCATCCGGACAGGAAGATCAACTAATGAAAAACTGTTTTTT
abundance: few; j_gene: TRBJ2-7; d_gene: .; v_gene: TRBV7-9; CDR3aa: CAMGPGLLCEQYF; CDR3nt: TGTGCCATGGGCCCCGGTCTCCTCTGCGAGCAGTACTTC
abundance: many; j_gene: TRBJ2-5; d_gene: TRBD2; v_gene: TRBV3-1; CDR3aa: CASSQDTTSGLTQYF; CDR3nt: TGTGCCAGCAGCCAAGATACGACTAGCGGTCTAACCCAGTACTTC
abundance: many; j_gene: TRBJ2-3; d_gene: .; v_gene: TRBV20-1; CDR3aa: CSARRTSTDTQYF; CDR3nt: TGCAGTGCCCGCCGGACTAGCACAGATACGCAGTATTTT
abundance: many; j_gene: TRBJ2-4; d_gene: .; v_gene: TRBV27; CDR3aa: CASSLDTFKNIQYF; CDR3nt: TGTGCCAGCAGTTTAGACACCTTCAAAAACATTCAGTACTTC
abundance: many; j_gene: TRBJ2-3; d_gene: .; v_gene: TRBV18; CDR3aa: CASSPRQGDTQYF; CDR3nt: TGTGCCAGCTCACCACGGCAGGGGGATACGCAGTATTTT
abundance: .; j_gene: TRBJ2-6; d_gene: .; v_gene: TRBV9; CDR3aa: CASSVGGAGANVLTF; CDR3nt: TGTGCCAGCAGCGTAGGGGGGGCTGGGGCCAACGTCCTGACTTTC
abundance: few; j_gene: TRBJ2-5; d_gene: .; v_gene: TRBV10-3; CDR3aa: CAISHGTTGKETQYF; CDR3nt: TGTGCCATCAGTCACGGGACGACCGGGAAAGAGACCCAGTACTTC
abundance: many; j_gene: TRBJ1-4; d_gene: .; v_gene: TRBV20-1; CDR3aa: CSAREGRDEKLFF; CDR3nt: TGCAGTGCTAGGGAGGGACGGGACGAAAAACTGTTTTTT